Below, 17 T cell receptor beta chains from the same sample are listed, as sequenced in a study of long-term antiretroviral therapy in people with HIV. Researchers report immunoSEQ v3.0 was run at survey level. Sequenced by immunoSEQ multiplex PCR; TCRdb stores in-frame clones only, minus some. This sample has fewer than 25,000 clones, with roughly 86% found just once. The sequencing here drew on unsorted PBMCs, taken 1.8 years before starting antiretroviral therapy. The receptor set was obtained from a man aged 50-60 years with HIV.

The V and J genes are TRBV7-2 and TRBJ1-4; unclear D gene. Germline V gene sequence: CDR1 SGHTA, CDR2 FQGNSA. There are 12 residues in the CDR3. V lost 0 bases and J 8 bases, leaving 4 bases between the germline ends. The CDR3 spells CASSLATEKLFF. The DNA for the CDR3 is TGTGCCAGCAGCTTAGCGACGGAAAAACTGTTTTTT.

This clone was seen more than once but under ten times. The CDR3 is CAWSVLGTVQETQYF. Written as DNA, the CDR3 is TGTGCCTGGAGTGTGCTGGGGACCGTTCAAGAGACCCAGTACTTC. This rearrangement joins TRBV30 to TRBJ2-5; the D call may be TRBD1 or TRBD2 (5 bases each). Trimming removed 0 bases from V and 2 bases from J, with 13 bases in between. The CDR3 covers 15 residues. Germline V gene sequence: CDR1 GTSNPN, CDR2 SVGIG (reference sequence).

This sequence joins TRBV4-3 and TRBJ2-7, with 11 bases that match TRBD2. This CDR3 has 15 residues. Germline V gene data show CDR1 as LGHNA and CDR2 as YSLEER. The J segment lost 4 bases and the V segment lost 0 bases, leaving 2 bases of the junction unmatched. CDR3 sequence (DNA): TGCGCCAGCAGCCAAGAGCCTAGCGGGGGGTACGAGCAGTACTTC. Amino acid sequence: CASSQEPSGGYEQYF.

The chain recombines TRBV30 with TRBJ2-2; tentatively, D is TRBD1 (6 bases). CDR1 and CDR2 (germline): GTSNPN, SVGIG (reference sequence). This CDR3 has 13 residues. V lost 0 bases, J lost 7 bases, and 9 bases lay in between. The CDR3 region is CAWSVQGGGELFF. The CDR3 DNA is TGTGCCTGGAGTGTACAGGGTGGCGGGGAGCTGTTTTTT.

The genes are TRBV7-2 and TRBJ2-7; 9 nucleotides line up with TRBD1. CDR3 length: 13 amino acids. The germline gives CDR1 SGHTA, CDR2 FQGNSA. The V and J ends lost 4 bases and 8 bases, in that order; junction bases with no gene match: 6. CDR3 in amino acids: CASSSQDRGKQYF. The CDR3 DNA sequence: TGTGCCAGCAGCTCCCAGGACAGGGGAAAGCAGTACTTC.

The chain links TRBV10-3 to TRBJ1-4, with 8 bases fitting TRBD1. Germline V CDR1 and CDR2: ENHRY, SYGVKD. V was pared by 10 bases and J by 4 bases, with 11 bases of the junction left unmatched. The CDR3 consists of 15 residues. CDR3 bases: TGTGCCACCCGACAGGGGCGGACACTTAATGAAAAACTGTTTTTT. Translation gives CATRQGRTLNEKLFF.

J is TRBJ2-2 and V is TRBV6-1, with TRBD1 matching 9 bases. Germline CDR1 MNHNS, CDR2 SASEGT. The CDR3 sequence is 12 residues long. The ends lost 8 bases at V and 6 bases at J; junction bases unmatched: 1. Written as DNA, the CDR3 is TGTGCCAGCGGACAGGGGCCCGGGGAGCTGTTTTTT. This codes for CASGQGPGELFF.

The table lists this clone with a count of one. The V and J genes are TRBV10-1 and TRBJ2-3; possibly TRBD1 for D (5 bases). The length of the CDR3 is 15 residues. Per germline, CDR1 WNHNN and CDR2 SYGVQD (reference sequence). V lost 4 bases and J lost 3, with 14 bases in between. The CDR3: CASSASGFGTDTQYF. The CDR3 nucleotides are TGCGCCAGCAGTGCCTCAGGGTTCGGGACAGATACGCAGTATTTT.

This clone has a single count. The chain uses TRBV7-2 and TRBJ2-3, with 11 bases fitting TRBD2. Germline V lookup: CDR1 SGHTA, CDR2 FQGNSA. Trimming removed 4 bases from V and 6 bases from J; junction bases left unmatched: 12. This CDR3 is built from 17 residues. Written as DNA, the CDR3 is TGTGCCAGCAGCTCATACCCCCCACTAGCGGGAGATGATACGCAGTATTTT. Protein sequence: CASSSYPPLAGDDTQYF.

This chain joins TRBV18 and TRBJ2-7; D is possibly TRBD2 (5 bases). The germline CDR1 and CDR2 sequences are KGHSH and LQKENI. Trimming pared 4 bases from V and 4 bases from J, leaving 5 bases between. CDR3 length equals 11 residues. In nucleotides, the CDR3 is TGTGCCAGCTCACGAGGGTACGAGCAGTACTTC. It translates to CASSRGYEQYF.

V and J are TRBV11-2 and TRBJ2-3, with 10 positions matching TRBD2. Germline CDR1 is SGHAT and CDR2 is FQNNGV. This CDR3 has 15 amino acids. Losses at the gene ends were 5 bases for V and 6 bases for J; bases not matched to a gene: 8. The CDR3 region has the DNA TGTGCCAGCAGCCCATGGACTAGCGGATACGATACGCAGTATTTT. It translates to CASSPWTSGYDTQYF.

The chain joins TRBV29-1 to TRBJ2-2; D perhaps matches TRBD1 (5 bases). V was shortened by 3 bases and J by 7 bases, with 12 bases between the two germline ends. CDR3 length: 13 residues. Germline V gene sequence: CDR1 SQVTM, CDR2 ANQGSEA. CDR3 region: CSVEVTEHGELFF. For the CDR3, the DNA is TGCAGCGTTGAGGTGACAGAACACGGGGAGCTGTTTTTT.

The rearrangement uses TRBV5-1 and TRBJ2-7; a weak D match, TRBD2 (7 bases). This CDR3 is 16 amino acids long. V dropped 0 bases and J dropped 5 bases, with 18 bases sitting between them. CDR1 and CDR2 (germline): SGHRS, YFSETQ. DNA for the CDR3: TGCGCCAGCAGCTTGGGAAGGGGGGGGCGCGTCCACGAGCAGTACTTC. Encoded protein: CASSLGRGGRVHEQYF.

J is TRBJ2-1 and V is TRBV5-4; tentatively, D is TRBD1 (6 bases). Germline V CDR1 and CDR2: SGHNT, YYREEE (reference sequence). The CDR3 contains 15 residues. Deletions cut 1 base from V and 7 bases from J, with 15 bases between. DNA for the CDR3: TGTGCCAGCAGCTTGATTTCAGGGGAAGTTAATGAGCAGTTCTTC. It specifies CASSLISGEVNEQFF.

Only one count was recorded for this clone. J is TRBJ2-3 and V is TRBV9, with D perhaps TRBD1 or TRBD2 (5 bases each). Trimming removed 3 bases from V and 3 bases from J, with 11 bases in between. Germline CDR1 is SGDLS and CDR2 is YYNGEE. The CDR3 sequence is 14 residues long. Written as DNA, the CDR3 is TGTGCCAGCAGCGCCGAGGGACGGACAGATACGCAGTATTTT. It translates to CASSAEGRTDTQYF.

The chain is built from TRBV9 and TRBJ2-7; 10 positions match TRBD1. This CDR3 has 16 residues. In germline, CDR1 is SGDLS, CDR2 YYNGEE. V lost 4 bases to trimming and J lost 4 bases; unmatched junction nucleotides: 11. CDR3 amino acids: CASSTLTGGATYEQYF. Here the CDR3 DNA reads TGTGCCAGCAGCACCCTGACAGGGGGCGCGACTTACGAGCAGTACTTC.

The chain joins TRBV4-2 to TRBJ2-7; TRBD2 aligns across 7 bases. The CDR3 sequence is 16 residues long. Germline V gene data show CDR1 as LGHNA and CDR2 as YNFKEQ. V lost 4 bases and J lost 3; bases outside the gene matches: 12. The CDR3 protein is CASSLSTAGEGYEQYF. In nucleotides, the CDR3 is TGTGCCAGCAGCCTCTCAACAGCCGGGGAGGGCTACGAGCAGTACTTC.